This T cell receptor (beta chain) was identified in a study of read filtering for tumor transcriptome and immune sequencing. Across the study: Among patients, 17 to 20 were male and around 15 female, aged about 40 to 90 (mean approximately 60). Transcriptome libraries were built from DNase-treated RNA. Fewer than ten patients were R-ISS I, more than 15 were R-ISS II, roughly seven were R-ISS III.

Study-wide results and caveats: This fraction held mixed bone marrow immune cells after CD138-negative sorting.

From around 440 ng of RNA, a library with molecular barcoded alpha/delta and beta/gamma adaptors was made. TCRdb processed the reads anew with MiXCR; each CDR3 protein has one entry. This table holds roughly 2,300 distinct CDR3 sequences, approximately 70% found once. By share, this clonotype counts as large. No antigen is known for it. Trimming stripped 4 bases from V and 2 bases from J, with 6 bases between. CDR1 and CDR2 (germline): SQVTM, ANQGSEA. The CDR3 runs to 12 residues. This receptor was taken from a donor at least 40 years old with multiple myeloma. This table probably holds off-target reads from a library built for another chain. The sequencing sample was made of a population of CD138-negative cells sorted from bone marrow. J is TRBJ1-5 and V is TRBV29-1; a weak D match, TRBD1 (6 bases). CDR3 sequence (DNA): TGCAGCGTTGGGACAGGCAATCAGCCCCAGCATTTT. It is translated as CSVGTGNQPQHF.